This T cell receptor beta chain was sequenced in a study of spatial heterogeneity in lung cancer. Turning to the study itself: Combinations of a unique TCR and a UMI were tallied in raw reads, and on average each appeared more than ten times.

CDR3 size: 14 residues. V lost 3 bases to trimming and J lost 1 base, with 9 bases between them. The germline gives CDR1 MDHEN, CDR2 SYDVKM. Indicated time point: sample taken at primary tumor resection. The study sequenced unsorted whole RNA from tumor, nontumor lung or frozen PBMC. This clonotype was observed many times. MiXCR, applied by TCRdb to the 5' RACE reads, yields one record per CDR3 protein. The repertoire includes just under 95,000 distinct CDR3 sequences, more than 10% of them detected once, and about 41% sits in the top ten. Sample: PBMCs, taken at surgery. The V and J genes are TRBV28 and TRBJ1-1; D gene ambiguous. The TCR originated in a male donor with early-stage non-small cell lung cancer. The CDR3 DNA sequence: TGTGCCAGCAGTTTGGCCCAGCAGAACACTGAAGCTTTCTTT. It is translated as CASSLAQQNTEAFF.